The 16 T cell receptor beta chains given below trace back to one sample, sequenced in a study of blood T cell repertoires in COVID-19. TCRdb's copy holds only in-frame clones and misses some; the assay was immunoSEQ multiplex PCR. The table shows approximately 200,000 clones, with 86% occurring only once. Specimen: PBMCs or T cells enriched from blood (not recorded which). The source of these receptors is a woman in her twenties or thirties who had recovered from COVID-19.

The chain is built from TRBV29-1 and TRBJ2-5, with a possible D match to TRBD2 (7 bases). This CDR3 contains 15 residues. Trimming took 5 bases from V and 4 from J, leaving 20 bases between them. Per the germline V gene, CDR1 is SQVTM and CDR2 is ANQGSEA. Here the CDR3 reads CSVKTGGPIVETQYF. For the CDR3, the DNA is TGCAGCGTTAAAACGGGGGGCCCCATAGTAGAGACCCAGTACTTC.

This rearrangement joins TRBV28 to TRBJ2-2, with 8 positions matching TRBD2. This CDR3 spans 18 amino acids. Germline assignment: CDR1 MDHEN and CDR2 SYDVKM. Unmatched junction bases numbered 16, after V lost 5 bases and J lost 5 bases. CDR3 amino acids: CASSQTRQAGARTGELFF. In DNA, the CDR3 is TGTGCCAGCAGTCAAACAAGACAAGCGGGAGCGAGGACCGGGGAGCTGTTTTTT.

The chain is built from TRBV5-8 and TRBJ2-3, with D tentatively TRBD1 (6 bases). From germline, CDR1 is SGHTS and CDR2 YDEGEE. V shed 2 bases and J shed 0 bases, with 7 bases lying between them. The CDR3 consists of 14 residues. Written as DNA, the CDR3 is TGTGCCAGCAGCTTAAGGGGGAGCACAGATACGCAGTATTTT. Protein product: CASSLRGSTDTQYF.

This chain connects TRBV5-1 to TRBJ1-1; the D is unclear. The germline gives CDR1 SGHRS, CDR2 YFSETQ. The CDR3 runs 11 residues. The V and J ends lost 8 bases and 5 bases respectively, with 10 bases between them. The CDR3 spells CASSDYTEAFF. In nucleotides, the CDR3 is TGCGCCAGTTCAGACTATACTGAAGCTTTCTTT. Filled out from reference TRBV5-1 and TRBJ1-1, the complete variable domain reads KAGVTQTPRYLIKTRGQQVTLSCSPISGHRSVSWYQQTPGQGLQFLFEYFSETQRNKGNFPGRFSGRQFSNSRSEMNVSTLELGDSALYLCASSDYTEAFFGQGTRLTVV.

The genes are TRBV15 and TRBJ2-4; D is possibly TRBD2 (6 bases). This CDR3 is 16 amino acids long. The ends were cut back, 4 bases at V and 0 bases at J, with 13 bases in the middle. The germline CDR1 and CDR2 sequences are LNHNV and YYDKDF (reference sequence). The CDR3 coding sequence is TGTGCCACCAGCAACAGACTAGAACTAGCCAAAAACATTCAGTACTTC. Translation gives CATSNRLELAKNIQYF.

The chain's CDR3 is CASSIENRASNQPQHF. The CDR3 nucleotides read TGTGCCAGTAGTATAGAAAACAGGGCTAGCAATCAGCCCCAGCATTTT. This chain connects TRBV19 to TRBJ1-5; possible D gene TRBD1, 6 bases. The germline CDR1 and CDR2 sequences are LNHDA and SQIVND (reference sequence). The ends were cut back, 0 bases at V and 0 bases at J, with 9 bases in the middle. CDR3 size: 16 residues.

This sequence joins TRBV6-5 and TRBJ2-2, with TRBD1 matching 7 bases. V lost 8 bases, J lost 2 bases, and 8 bases stayed unmatched. CDR3 length: 15 residues. CDR1 MNHEY and CDR2 SVGAGI come from the germline V gene. The CDR3 DNA is TGTGCCAGCTTAAATAGACAGGGAAACACCGGGGAGCTGTTTTTT. Its translation: CASLNRQGNTGELFF.

The chain is built from TRBV13 and TRBJ2-7, with 9 bases identical to TRBD1. CDR1 is PRHDT and CDR2 is FYEKMQ in the germline V gene (reference sequence). V lost 4 bases, J lost 3 bases, and 4 bases stayed unmatched. The CDR3 contains 14 residues. The CDR3 DNA sequence: TGTGCCAGCAGCTCTCCGGGACAGGGCTACGAGCAGTACTTC. It encodes CASSSPGQGYEQYF.

DNA for the CDR3: TGTGCCATGGGAGCCCAAGAGACCCAGTACTTC. Its translation: CAMGAQETQYF. The V and J genes are TRBV25-1 and TRBJ2-5; possible D gene TRBD2, 5 bases. Trimming took off 10 bases at V and 1 base at J, with 7 bases between the two ends. Germline CDR1 and CDR2: MGHDK and SYGVNS. CDR3 length: 11 residues. Full variable domain (rest looked up from reference TRBV25-1 and TRBJ2-5): EADIYQTPRYLVIGTGKKITLECSQTMGHDKMYWYQQDPGMELHLIHYSYGVNSTEKGDLSSESTVSRIRTEHFPLTLESARPSHTSQYLCAMGAQETQYFGPGTRLLVL.

This sequence joins TRBV30 and TRBJ2-7; D unresolved. Germline V gene lookup returns CDR1 GTSNPN and CDR2 SVGIG (reference sequence). V was shortened by 3 bases and J by 7 bases, with 16 bases between the two germline ends. This CDR3 has 13 amino acids. The DNA of the CDR3 is TGTGCCTGGAGCCGCGGCCCCCTGGTTGAGCAGTACTTC. Residues: CAWSRGPLVEQYF.

This clone was seen a single time. The rearrangement uses TRBV6-2 or TRBV6-3 and TRBJ1-1; TRBD1 might be the D (5 bases). V was shortened by 5 bases and J by 0 bases, with 16 bases between the two germline ends. The CDR3 consists of 16 residues. Germline values: CDR1 MNHEY, CDR2 SVGEGT. The CDR3 sequence: CASSPWGGALNTEAFF. CDR3 nucleotides: TGTGCCAGCAGTCCCTGGGGAGGGGCCCTGAACACTGAAGCTTTCTTT.

Only one count was recorded for this clone. Different DNA sequences within this sample yield the same CDR3. The J gene is TRBJ2-1, the V gene TRBV11-3; 10 bases match TRBD2. Germline V gene sequence: CDR1 SGHNT, CDR2 YENEEA. V was pared by 2 bases and J by 5 bases, with 3 bases of the junction left unmatched. The CDR3 is 15 amino acids. CDR3 in DNA: TGTGCCAGCAGCTTACAAGGGACTAGCGACAATGAGCAGTTCTTC. It is translated as CASSLQGTSDNEQFF.

The V call is TRBV27, the J call TRBJ2-1; possible D gene TRBD2, 5 bases. Germline V CDR1 and CDR2: MNHEY, SMNVEV (reference sequence). CDR3 length: 14 residues. The V end lost 5 bases, the J end lost 10 bases, and 18 bases lay between the germline ends. CDR3 in DNA: TGTGCCAGCAGTCCCTCAAGCGGTCCCGAGGAGCAGTTCTTC. Its translation is CASSPSSGPEEQFF.

CDR3 loop: CAISVGQGGTEAFF. Here the CDR3 DNA reads TGTGCCATCAGTGTTGGACAGGGCGGCACTGAAGCTTTCTTT. V usage is TRBV10-3 and J usage is TRBJ1-1; 8 bases fit TRBD1. V shed 4 bases, J shed 4 bases, and the junction held 5 bases outside the gene matches. Per germline, CDR1 ENHRY and CDR2 SYGVKD. This CDR3 spans 14 amino acids.

This clone was counted only a few times. The gene calls are TRBV28 and TRBJ1-2; TRBD1 matches at 10 bases. Germline-derived CDR1 and CDR2 are MDHEN and SYDVKM. The CDR3 is 15 amino acids. V shed 5 bases and J 5 bases; nucleotides not matched to a gene: 8. CDR3 bases: TGTGCCAGCAGTCTCCGATCGGACAGGGGGTATGGCTACACCTTC. Amino acids: CASSLRSDRGYGYTF.

The chain recombines TRBV13 with TRBJ2-1; TRBD2 agrees at 8 bases. Germline assignment: CDR1 PRHDT and CDR2 FYEKMQ (reference sequence). V shed 5 bases and J 1 base; nucleotides not matched to a gene: 16. This CDR3 region has 19 residues. The CDR3 DNA reads as TGTGCCAGCAGCCCAGGACTAGCACTAATGTTTGGATCCTACAATGAGCAGTTCTTC. This gives the protein CASSPGLALMFGSYNEQFF.